The next 27 T cell receptor beta chains were all read from a single sample in a study of cytomegalovirus exposure and HLA in healthy donors. PCR involved 60 Vbeta and 13 Jbeta primers. Sequencing was performed with immunoSEQ multiplex PCR; in TCRdb, only in-frame clones are kept and a portion is missing. The data show about 190,000 clones, with roughly 77% seen just once and around 3.5% held by the top ten. Input material: PBMCs. Receptors originate from a middle-aged man in good health and CMV-seropositive.

The chain employs TRBV7-2 and TRBJ2-7, with 13 bases matching TRBD2. The CDR3 has 17 amino acids. V was pared by 0 bases and J by 2 bases, with 4 bases of the junction left unmatched. CDR1 is SGHTA and CDR2 is FQGNSA in the germline V gene. CDR3: CASSLARGLAGAYEQYF. DNA of the CDR3: TGTGCCAGCAGCTTAGCCCGCGGACTAGCGGGGGCCTACGAGCAGTACTTC.

This rearrangement joins TRBV6-1 to TRBJ1-1; D uncertain. The CDR3 extends over 15 amino acids. Germline CDR1 MNHNS, CDR2 SASEGT. V was pared by 5 bases and J by 1 base, with 14 bases between. CDR3 bases: TGTGCCAGCAGTCCACGACCTGCGGAGAACACTGAAGCTTTCTTT. Amino acids: CASSPRPAENTEAFF.

The V gene is TRBV28, the J gene TRBJ1-5; D is perhaps TRBD1 (5 bases). This CDR3 spans 14 amino acids. V was trimmed by 4 bases and J by 6 bases, leaving 13 bases between them. From germline, CDR1 is MDHEN and CDR2 SYDVKM. The CDR3 DNA sequence: TGTGCCAGCAGTTCTCCGCAGGGCATTCAGCCCCAGCATTTT. This codes for CASSSPQGIQPQHF.

This clone appeared once. The junction and the germline gene differ at one end; a read error may be behind it. J is TRBJ2-4 and V is TRBV7-9; D gene uncertain. Germline V gene lookup returns CDR1 SEHNR and CDR2 FQNEAQ (reference sequence). CDR3 size: 14 residues. CDR3 in amino acids: CASGLTGGKNIQYF. CDR3 bases: TGTGCCAGCGGCTTAACGGGTGGCAAAAACATTCAGTACTTC.

This clone occurred once. The gene calls are TRBV18 and TRBJ2-5; the D gene is possibly TRBD2 (5 bases). Looked up from germline, CDR1 is KGHSH and CDR2 is LQKENI. The CDR3 totals 16 residues. V was shortened by 2 bases and J by 1 base, with 14 bases between the two germline ends. CDR3 amino acids: CASSPREREFQETQYF. The CDR3 DNA reads as TGTGCCAGCTCACCAAGAGAGAGGGAATTCCAAGAGACCCAGTACTTC.

V is TRBV10-3 and J is TRBJ2-7; 10 bases match TRBD2. Germline loops: CDR1 ENHRY, CDR2 SYGVKD. The CDR3 contains 18 residues. V trimming: 9 bases; J trimming: 1 base; junction bases outside the gene matches: 18. CDR3 region: CAISGLAESLQGSYEQYF. The CDR3 region has the DNA TGTGCCATTTCTGGACTAGCGGAATCCCTCCAGGGTTCCTACGAGCAGTACTTC.

On this clone: The junction and the germline gene differ at one end; a read error may be behind it. The rearrangement links TRBV4-1 to TRBJ1-1; possible D gene TRBD1, 5 bases. The CDR3 length is 15 residues. The germline gives CDR1 MGHRA, CDR2 YSYEKL. DNA for the CDR3: TGTGCCAGCAGCCAAGTTGGAGGGGAGAACACTGAAGCTTTCTTT. It translates to CASSQVGGENTEAFF.

This chain joins TRBV9 and TRBJ1-6; 7 bases are a match to TRBD1. The V and J ends lost 3 bases and 4 bases, in that order; junction bases with no gene match: 4. Germline V gene lookup returns CDR1 SGDLS and CDR2 YYNGEE. The CDR3 consists of 15 residues. CDR3 coding DNA: TGTGCCAGCAGCGCCGGGACAGATTATAATTCACCCCTCCACTTT. It specifies CASSAGTDYNSPLHF.

V gene TRBV11-2 combines with J gene TRBJ2-7; a possible D gene is TRBD1 (5 bases). Trimming took 1 base from V and 3 from J, leaving 13 bases between them. Looked up from germline, CDR1 is SGHAT and CDR2 is FQNNGV. The CDR3 consists of 15 residues. DNA for the CDR3: TGTGCCAGCAGCTTAGCCGATGGGGCCCTCTACGAGCAGTACTTC. This gives the protein CASSLADGALYEQYF. The complete variable domain, with remaining parts taken from reference TRBV11-2 and TRBJ2-7, reads EAGVAQSPRYKIIEKRQSVAFWCNPISGHATLYWYQQILGQGPKLLIQFQNNGVVDDSQLPKDRFSAERLKGVDSTLKIQPAKLEDSAVYLCASSLADGALYEQYFGPGTRLTVT.

The gene calls are TRBV5-4 and TRBJ2-1; tentative D call: TRBD1 (6 bases). This CDR3 comprises 14 residues. The germline V gene encodes CDR1 SGHNT and CDR2 YYREEE (reference sequence). V lost 4 bases and J 8 bases, leaving 16 bases between the germline ends. CDR3 nucleotide sequence: TGTGCCAGCAGCCTTTGGGGGCTAGCATATGAGCAGTTCTTC. As protein: CASSLWGLAYEQFF.

V is TRBV5-1 and J is TRBJ2-3, with D tentatively TRBD1 (6 bases). This CDR3 comprises 13 residues. Germline V CDR1 and CDR2: SGHRS, YFSETQ. Trimming left V 6 bases short and J 1 base short, with 9 bases between. The CDR3 region is CASNREGTDTQYF. The CDR3 DNA is TGCGCCAGCAACAGGGAAGGCACAGATACGCAGTATTTT.

The rearrangement uses TRBV28 and TRBJ2-7, with a tentative D call TRBD1 (5 bases). V was pared by 6 bases and J by 3 bases, with 12 bases between. The CDR3 spans 13 residues. Germline CDR1 and CDR2: MDHEN and SYDVKM. CDR3 region: CASSQGHRYEQYF. In DNA, the CDR3 is TGTGCCAGCAGCCAAGGACACCGCTACGAGCAGTACTTC.

The chain links TRBV5-8 to TRBJ1-5; D is possibly TRBD1 (6 bases). Trimming took off 5 bases at V and 3 bases at J, with 18 bases between the two ends. CDR1 SGHTS and CDR2 YDEGEE come from the germline V gene. The CDR3 sequence is 16 residues long. The CDR3 is CASRYPTGLSNQPQHF. DNA of the CDR3: TGTGCCAGCAGATACCCGACAGGCCTTTCCAATCAGCCCCAGCATTTT. The full variable domain, completed using reference TRBV5-8 and TRBJ1-5, is EAGVTQSPTHLIKTRGQQATLRCSPISGHTSVYWYQQALGLGLQFLLWYDEGEERNRGNFPPRFSGRQFPNYSSELNVNALELEDSALYLCASRYPTGLSNQPQHFGDGTRLSIL.

The rearrangement links TRBV4-1 to TRBJ2-4, with a tentative D call TRBD2 (5 bases). V gave up 1 base and J gave up 1 base, with 5 bases separating them. Germline CDR1 is MGHRA and CDR2 is YSYEKL. The CDR3 totals 14 residues. CDR3 sequence (DNA): TGCGCCAGCAGCCAAGGGGAGGCCAAAAACATTCAGTACTTC. Amino acids: CASSQGEAKNIQYF.

The rearrangement uses TRBV5-1 and TRBJ2-7, with 7 bases matching TRBD1. Losses at the gene ends were 1 base for V and 0 bases for J; bases not matched to a gene: 13. This CDR3 has 18 amino acids. Germline CDR1 and CDR2: SGHRS and YFSETQ. The CDR3 coding sequence is TGCGCCAGCAGCTTGCCCGAGACAGGGCGCTTTAGCTCCTACGAGCAGTACTTC. Translated: CASSLPETGRFSSYEQYF.

In DNA form, the CDR3 reads TGTGCCAGCAGTTTAACCGGACAGGGGTACACTGAAGCTTTCTTT. Protein sequence: CASSLTGQGYTEAFF. This chain connects TRBV27 to TRBJ1-1, with TRBD1 matching over 9 bases. The V gene end was trimmed by 2 bases and the J gene end by 3 bases; junction bases not matched to a gene: 4. The germline V gene encodes CDR1 MNHEY and CDR2 SMNVEV (reference sequence). The CDR3 has 15 amino acids.

The genes are TRBV11-2 and TRBJ2-7; perhaps TRBD2 as D (6 bases). This CDR3 region has 12 residues. Trimming left V 5 bases short and J 6 bases short, with 11 bases between. Germline CDR1 SGHAT, CDR2 FQNNGV. The CDR3 protein is CASSPWGGEQYF. The CDR3 bases are TGTGCCAGCAGCCCGTGGGGAGGCGAGCAGTACTTC.

This sequence joins TRBV5-1 and TRBJ2-2; the D gene is possibly TRBD2 (5 bases). Germline CDR1 and CDR2: SGHRS and YFSETQ. V was trimmed by 6 bases and J by 7 bases, leaving 22 bases between them. CDR3 length: 16 residues. The CDR3 is CASTPFSGWSSGELFF. The CDR3 nucleotides read TGCGCCAGCACCCCCTTTTCGGGATGGTCTAGCGGGGAGCTGTTTTTT.

The chain has TRBV18 and TRBJ1-1; TRBD1 aligns across 10 bases. J was trimmed by 10 bases and V by 6 bases; bases with no gene match: 2. Germline V CDR1 and CDR2: KGHSH, LQKENI. The CDR3 is 11 residues long. As DNA, the CDR3 is TGTGCCAGCTCGCGGGACAGGGGAGCTTTCTTT. Its translation is CASSRDRGAFF.

V and J are TRBV5-4 and TRBJ2-5; tentatively, D is TRBD1 (6 bases). The CDR3 has 15 residues. V dropped 0 bases and J dropped 1 base, with 10 bases sitting between them. Germline CDR1 reads SGHNT; CDR2 reads YYREEE (reference sequence). CDR3 amino acids: CASSLGDRLQETQYF. In nucleotides, the CDR3 is TGTGCCAGCAGCTTGGGAGACAGGCTCCAAGAGACCCAGTACTTC.

The rearrangement links TRBV5-6 to TRBJ2-5; possibly TRBD2 for D (6 bases). V was cut by 4 bases and J by 3 bases, with 22 bases left in between. CDR1 and CDR2 from the germline V gene are SGHDT and YYEEEE. This CDR3 has 17 residues. This chain's CDR3 is CASSLQGVEGLKETQYF. The CDR3, as DNA: TGTGCCAGCAGCCTGCAGGGAGTTGAGGGACTGAAAGAGACCCAGTACTTC.

The V call is TRBV5-1, the J call TRBJ2-5; tentatively, D is TRBD1 (5 bases). CDR1 and CDR2 (germline): SGHRS, YFSETQ. The CDR3 contains 15 residues. The ends were cut back, 0 bases at V and 5 bases at J, with 14 bases in the middle. CDR3 region: CASSLEGQGGETQYF. In nucleotides, the CDR3 is TGCGCCAGCAGCTTGGAAGGGCAGGGTGGGGAGACCCAGTACTTC.

The J gene is TRBJ1-1, the V gene TRBV6-5, with a possible D match to TRBD1 (5 bases). Germline values: CDR1 MNHEY, CDR2 SVGAGI. The CDR3 totals 15 residues. V gave up 1 base and J gave up 3 bases, with 12 bases separating them. The chain's CDR3 is CASSYFPREDTEAFF. The DNA of the CDR3 is TGTGCCAGCAGTTACTTTCCCAGGGAGGACACTGAAGCTTTCTTT.

V gene TRBV27 combines with J gene TRBJ2-6; D perhaps matches TRBD1 (5 bases). This CDR3 has 15 residues. Germline V gives CDR1 MNHEY, CDR2 SMNVEV (reference sequence). V dropped 5 bases and J dropped 0 bases, with 8 bases sitting between them. CDR3: CASSPRASGANVLTF. The CDR3 region has the DNA TGTGCCAGCAGTCCCAGGGCCTCTGGGGCCAACGTCCTGACTTTC.

The chain links TRBV18 to TRBJ1-1, with D unresolved. Trimming pared 6 bases from V and 3 bases from J, leaving 11 bases between. CDR1 and CDR2 (germline): KGHSH, LQKENI. The CDR3 sequence is 13 residues long. The CDR3 sequence: CASSTIEDTEAFF. In DNA form, the CDR3 reads TGTGCCAGCTCGACGATTGAGGACACTGAAGCTTTCTTT.

The chain joins TRBV5-5 to TRBJ2-1; TRBD2 matches at 11 bases. The CDR3 has 15 amino acids. In germline, CDR1 is SGHKS, CDR2 YYEKEE (reference sequence). V was pared by 8 bases and J by 7 bases, with 11 bases of the junction left unmatched. CDR3 nucleotide sequence: TGTGCCAGTATACCCGTTAGCGGGGGGGGAAATGAGCAGTTCTTC. Its translation is CASIPVSGGGNEQFF. Drawing the rest from reference TRBV5-5 and TRBJ2-1, the complete variable domain is DAGVTQSPTHLIKTRGQQVTLRCSPISGHKSVSWYQQVLGQGPQFIFQYYEKEERGRGNFPDRFSARQFPNYSSELNVNALLLGDSALYLCASIPVSGGGNEQFFGPGTRLTVL.

The gene calls are TRBV28 and TRBJ1-4; 10 positions match TRBD1. In germline, CDR1 is MDHEN, CDR2 SYDVKM. The CDR3 totals 15 residues. Trimming cost V 4 bases and J 7 bases; bases outside gene matches: 6. The CDR3 nucleotides are TGTGCCAGCAGTTCAGGACAGGGGGTTGGTGAAAAACTGTTTTTT. It is translated as CASSSGQGVGEKLFF.